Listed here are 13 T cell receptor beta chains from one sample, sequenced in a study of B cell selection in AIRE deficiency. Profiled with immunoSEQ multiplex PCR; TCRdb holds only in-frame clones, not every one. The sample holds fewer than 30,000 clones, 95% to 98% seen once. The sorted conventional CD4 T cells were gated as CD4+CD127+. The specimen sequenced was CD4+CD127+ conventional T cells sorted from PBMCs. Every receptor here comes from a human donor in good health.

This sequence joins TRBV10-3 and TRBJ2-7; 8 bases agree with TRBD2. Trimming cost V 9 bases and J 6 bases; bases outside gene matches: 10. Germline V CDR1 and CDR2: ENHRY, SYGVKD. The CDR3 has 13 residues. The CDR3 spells CAIEAGGRGEQYF. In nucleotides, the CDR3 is TGTGCCATAGAGGCGGGAGGTCGGGGCGAGCAGTACTTC.

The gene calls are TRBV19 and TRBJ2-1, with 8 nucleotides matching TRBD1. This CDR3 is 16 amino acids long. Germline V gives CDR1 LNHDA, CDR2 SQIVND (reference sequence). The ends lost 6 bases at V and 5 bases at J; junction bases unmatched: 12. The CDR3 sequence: CASRFRGQGGNNEQFF. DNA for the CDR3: TGTGCCAGTAGATTTCGAGGACAGGGCGGAAACAATGAGCAGTTCTTC.

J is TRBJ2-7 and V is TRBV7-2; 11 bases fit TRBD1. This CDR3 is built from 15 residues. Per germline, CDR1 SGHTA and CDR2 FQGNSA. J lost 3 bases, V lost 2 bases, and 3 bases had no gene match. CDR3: CASSLSGTGGYEQYF. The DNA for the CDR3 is TGTGCCAGCAGCTTATCCGGGACAGGGGGCTACGAGCAGTACTTC.

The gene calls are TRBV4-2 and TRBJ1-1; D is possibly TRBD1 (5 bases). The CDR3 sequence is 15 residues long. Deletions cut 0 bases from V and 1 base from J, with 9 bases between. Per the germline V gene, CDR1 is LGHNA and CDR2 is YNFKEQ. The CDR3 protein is CASSQDGTANTEAFF. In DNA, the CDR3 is TGTGCCAGCAGCCAAGATGGGACGGCGAACACTGAAGCTTTCTTT.

The CDR3: CASSSKREGPGANVLTF. Written as DNA, the CDR3 is TGTGCCAGCAGCTCCAAGCGGGAGGGCCCTGGGGCCAACGTCCTGACTTTC. The V gene is TRBV7-9, the J gene TRBJ2-6; 10 bases fit TRBD2. V lost 4 bases to trimming and J lost 2 bases; unmatched junction nucleotides: 5. CDR3 size: 17 residues. The germline V gene has CDR1 SEHNR and CDR2 FQNEAQ (reference sequence).

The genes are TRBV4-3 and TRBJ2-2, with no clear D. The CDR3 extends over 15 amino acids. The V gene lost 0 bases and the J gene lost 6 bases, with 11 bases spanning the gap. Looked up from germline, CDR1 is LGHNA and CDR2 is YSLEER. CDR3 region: CASSQDPGLAGELFF. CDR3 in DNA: TGCGCCAGCAGCCAAGATCCGGGTTTGGCCGGGGAGCTGTTTTTT.

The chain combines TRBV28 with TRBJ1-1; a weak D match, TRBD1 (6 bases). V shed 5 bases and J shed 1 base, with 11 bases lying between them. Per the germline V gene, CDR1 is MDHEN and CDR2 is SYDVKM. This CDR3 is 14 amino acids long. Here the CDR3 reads CASSRGGRNTEAFF. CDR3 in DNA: TGTGCCAGCAGTAGGGGGGGGAGGAACACTGAAGCTTTCTTT.

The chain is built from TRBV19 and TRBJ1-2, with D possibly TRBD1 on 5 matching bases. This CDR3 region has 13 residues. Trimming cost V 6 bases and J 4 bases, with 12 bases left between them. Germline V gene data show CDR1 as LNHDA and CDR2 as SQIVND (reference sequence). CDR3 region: CASRWGRSYGYTF. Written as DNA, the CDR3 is TGTGCCAGTAGATGGGGCCGCTCCTATGGCTACACCTTC.

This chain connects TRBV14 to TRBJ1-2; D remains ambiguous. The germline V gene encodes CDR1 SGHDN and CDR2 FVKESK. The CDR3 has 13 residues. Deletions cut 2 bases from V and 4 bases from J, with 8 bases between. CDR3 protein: CASSQQESYGYTF. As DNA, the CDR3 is TGTGCCAGCAGCCAACAGGAGTCCTATGGCTACACCTTC.

Here the CDR3 DNA reads TGTGCCAGCAGCGGACCGACAGGGCAGGAAGCTTTCTTT. This encodes CASSGPTGQEAFF. The V call is TRBV7-2, the J call TRBJ1-1, with 7 nucleotides matching TRBD1. The CDR3 loop spans 13 amino acids. CDR1 SGHTA and CDR2 FQGNSA come from the germline V gene. The trim removed 5 bases at V and 8 bases at J, leaving 8 bases unmatched. The variable domain in full, with the rest retrieved from reference TRBV7-2 and TRBJ1-1, is GAGVSQSPSNKVTEKGKDVELRCDPISGHTALYWYRQSLGQGLEFLIYFQGNSAPDKSGLPSDRFSAERTGGSVSTLTIQRTQQEDSAVYLCASSGPTGQEAFFGQGTRLTVV.

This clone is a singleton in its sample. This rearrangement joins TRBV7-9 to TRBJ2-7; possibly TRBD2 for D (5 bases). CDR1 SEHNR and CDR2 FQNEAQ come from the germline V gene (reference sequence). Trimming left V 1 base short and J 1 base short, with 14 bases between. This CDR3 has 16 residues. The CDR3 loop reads CASSLVAASSSYEQYF. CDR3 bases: TGTGCCAGCAGCTTAGTGGCGGCTAGCAGTTCCTACGAGCAGTACTTC.

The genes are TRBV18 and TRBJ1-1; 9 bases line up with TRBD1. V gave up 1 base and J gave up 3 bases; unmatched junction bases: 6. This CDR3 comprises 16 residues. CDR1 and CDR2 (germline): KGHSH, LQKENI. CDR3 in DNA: TGTGCCAGCTCACCACGTCAGACAGGGGGGGACACTGAAGCTTTCTTT. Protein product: CASSPRQTGGDTEAFF.

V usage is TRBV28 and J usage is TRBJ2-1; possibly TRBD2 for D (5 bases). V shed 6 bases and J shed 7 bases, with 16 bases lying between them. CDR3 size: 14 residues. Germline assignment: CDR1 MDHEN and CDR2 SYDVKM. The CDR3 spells CASSPSGVENEQFF. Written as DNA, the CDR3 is TGTGCCAGCAGCCCTTCCGGGGTTGAGAATGAGCAGTTCTTC.